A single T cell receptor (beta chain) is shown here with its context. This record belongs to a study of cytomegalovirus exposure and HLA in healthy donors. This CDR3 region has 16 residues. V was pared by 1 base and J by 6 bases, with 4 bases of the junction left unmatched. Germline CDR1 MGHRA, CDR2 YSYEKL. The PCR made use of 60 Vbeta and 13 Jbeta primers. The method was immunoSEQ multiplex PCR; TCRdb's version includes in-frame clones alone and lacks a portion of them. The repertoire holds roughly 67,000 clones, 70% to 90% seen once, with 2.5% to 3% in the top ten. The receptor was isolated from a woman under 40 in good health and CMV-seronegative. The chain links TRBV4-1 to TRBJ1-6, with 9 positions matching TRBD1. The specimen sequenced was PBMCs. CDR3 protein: CASSQVPTGGNSPLHF. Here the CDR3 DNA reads TGCGCCAGCAGCCAAGTACCGACAGGGGGTAATTCACCCCTCCACTTT.